This T cell receptor (beta chain) was sequenced during a study of breast tumors, draining lymph nodes, adjacent tissues. Findings of the study overall: Luminal-like breast cancer showed significantly greater tumor-nontumor repertoire similarity than basal-like breast cancer did.

TCRdb reprocessed the multiplex PCR reads via MiXCR and lists one record per CDR3 protein. The sample holds around 25,000 distinct CDR3 sequences, about 24% seen once. This clonotype was recorded many times. The antigen remains undetermined. The CDR3 totals 12 residues. Germline loops: CDR1 MNHEY, CDR2 SMNVEV (reference sequence). Trimming shortened V by 8 bases and J by 6 bases, and 11 bases separated the two germline ends. This TCR was recovered from a female donor with breast cancer. Some clones in this sample may be carry-over from other donors' samples. V is TRBV27 and J is TRBJ2-1; D gene uncertain. Sequenced sample: breast tumor tissue. The CDR3 DNA is TGTGCCAGCGGTGTTTTTGGCAATGAGCAGTTCTTC. Its protein is CASGVFGNEQFF.